A single T cell receptor beta chain is shown here with its context. The antigen is unknown. It was cDNA, reverse transcribed from extracted RNA, that served as the sequencing template. Assay used: immunoSEQ multiplex PCR; TCRdb lists only in-frame clones, some missing. The profile shows about 140,000 clones, approximately 56% of them singletons. Cell sorting on a FACSAria was used to separate CD4+ and CD8+ T cells from the PBMCs. The data were taken from a study of CD8+ T cells in alopecia areata. CDR1 is MNHEY and CDR2 is SVGAGI in the germline V gene. V was clipped by 8 bases and J by 4 bases, with 9 bases between them. The CDR3 runs to 11 residues. Study findings and constraints: Against the mouse data, patients shared TCRs less clearly, possibly for HLA reasons. Scalp lesions, especially in alopecia totalis/universalis, had higher clonality than normal scalp.

This TCR derives from a human donor in good health. The material sequenced was CD8+ T cells sorted from blood. The chain employs TRBV6-5 and TRBJ2-7; D is ambiguous. CDR3 bases: TGTGCCAGCTCAAACCTTTACGAGCAGTACTTC. This codes for CASSNLYEQYF.